Listed below are T cell receptor beta chains from one sample, sequenced in a study of blood T cell repertoires in COVID-19. Profiled with immunoSEQ multiplex PCR; TCRdb holds only in-frame clones, not every one. The data hold 150,000 to 160,000 clones, with roughly 84% observed a single time. Sequencing input: peripheral blood. All receptors derive from a woman aged 55-75 years with COVID-19, enrolled during active disease. CDR3s include the opening cysteine and the closing phenylalanine or tryptophan. The order of the fields is J gene, V gene, clone size, D gene, CDR3 protein, CDR3 DNA. D genes are given only for firm matches. Expanded clones get a size class; other rows say once, few or many, or leave the size out.

j_gene: TRBJ1-5; v_gene: TRBV25-1; abundance: -; d_gene: -; CDR3aa: CASSETGPGGREPQHF; CDR3nt: TGTGCCAGCAGTGAGACAGGTCCCGGGGGGAGGGAGCCCCAGCATTTT
j_gene: TRBJ1-5; v_gene: TRBV2; abundance: -; d_gene: TRBD1; CDR3aa: CASKDRQGAGQPQHF; CDR3nt: TGTGCCAGTAAAGATCGGCAGGGGGCTGGTCAGCCCCAGCATTTT
j_gene: TRBJ2-2; v_gene: TRBV7-9; abundance: -; d_gene: -; CDR3aa: CANIRGNTGELFF; CDR3nt: TGTGCCAATATAAGGGGGAACACCGGGGAGCTGTTTTTT
j_gene: TRBJ2-3; v_gene: TRBV7-3; abundance: -; d_gene: TRBD2; CDR3aa: CASSPRSGGSGADTQYF; CDR3nt: TGTGCCAGCAGCCCCCGGTCGGGCGGGAGCGGGGCAGATACGCAGTATTTT
j_gene: TRBJ2-3; v_gene: TRBV11-2; abundance: -; d_gene: TRBD2; CDR3aa: CASILLAGGTDTQYF; CDR3nt: TGTGCCAGCATCCTACTAGCGGGAGGCACAGATACGCAGTATTTT
j_gene: TRBJ2-4; v_gene: TRBV5-8; abundance: -; d_gene: TRBD2; CDR3aa: CASSTREGVQYF; CDR3nt: TGTGCCAGCAGTACCCGGGAGGGGGTTCAGTACTTC
j_gene: TRBJ1-5; v_gene: TRBV5-1; abundance: -; d_gene: TRBD1; CDR3aa: CASSIGQGRNQPQHF; CDR3nt: TGCGCCAGCAGCATCGGACAGGGGCGCAATCAGCCCCAGCATTTT
j_gene: TRBJ1-3; v_gene: TRBV23-1; abundance: -; d_gene: -; CDR3aa: CASRRDWGNTIYF; CDR3nt: TGCGCCAGCCGCAGGGACTGGGGAAACACCATATATTTT
j_gene: TRBJ1-4; v_gene: TRBV19; abundance: -; d_gene: TRBD1; CDR3aa: CATEGQGQEKLFF; CDR3nt: TGTGCCACCGAAGGACAGGGACAGGAAAAACTGTTTTTT
j_gene: TRBJ2-3; v_gene: TRBV6-5; abundance: -; d_gene: TRBD2; CDR3aa: CASRFRGVDTQYF; CDR3nt: TGTGCCAGCAGGTTCCGGGGGGTAGATACGCAGTATTTT
j_gene: TRBJ1-2; v_gene: TRBV19; abundance: -; d_gene: TRBD1; CDR3aa: CASSGSGTVDGYTF; CDR3nt: TGTGCCAGTAGTGGTTCCGGGACAGTGGACGGCTACACCTTC
j_gene: TRBJ2-7; v_gene: TRBV5-1; abundance: -; d_gene: TRBD1; CDR3aa: CASSFGTGGGEQYF; CDR3nt: TGCGCCAGCAGCTTTGGGACAGGGGGTGGAGAGCAGTACTTC
j_gene: TRBJ2-3; v_gene: TRBV4-1; abundance: -; d_gene: TRBD1; CDR3aa: CASSQSGTEGTDTQYF; CDR3nt: TGCGCCAGCAGCCAATCCGGGACAGAGGGCACAGATACGCAGTATTTT
j_gene: TRBJ1-6; v_gene: TRBV7-9; abundance: -; d_gene: -; CDR3aa: CASSSLGQVLNSPLHF; CDR3nt: TGTGCCAGCAGCTCCCTTGGGCAGGTCCTAAATTCACCCCTCCACTTT
j_gene: TRBJ2-7; v_gene: TRBV5-1; abundance: once; d_gene: TRBD2; CDR3aa: CASSLWTRSSYEQYF; CDR3nt: TGCGCCAGCAGCCTTTGGACTAGAAGTTCCTACGAGCAGTACTTC
j_gene: TRBJ2-1; v_gene: TRBV7-2; abundance: -; d_gene: -; CDR3aa: CASSLTRLVNEQFF; CDR3nt: TGTGCCAGCAGCCTGACCCGACTAGTCAACGAGCAGTTCTTC